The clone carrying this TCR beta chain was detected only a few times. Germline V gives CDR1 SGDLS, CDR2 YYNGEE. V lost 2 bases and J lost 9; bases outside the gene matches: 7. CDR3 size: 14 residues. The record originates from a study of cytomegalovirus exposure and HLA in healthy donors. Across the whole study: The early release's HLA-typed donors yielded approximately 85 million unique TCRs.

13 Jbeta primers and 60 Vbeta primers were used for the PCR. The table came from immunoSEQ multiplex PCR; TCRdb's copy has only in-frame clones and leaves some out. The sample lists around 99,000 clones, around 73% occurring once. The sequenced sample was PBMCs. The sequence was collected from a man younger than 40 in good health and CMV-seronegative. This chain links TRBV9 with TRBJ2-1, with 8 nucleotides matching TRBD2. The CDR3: CASSVTGGASEQFF. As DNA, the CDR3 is TGTGCCAGCAGCGTTACCGGGGGGGCTTCTGAGCAGTTCTTC.